This T cell receptor beta chain was documented in a study of brain T cells in children with intractable seizures. Study-wide results and limits: Only CDR3 sequence similarity suggested viral specificity, without known HCMV serostatus.

Germline V CDR1 and CDR2: MGHRA, YSYEKL. V lost 0 bases, J lost 4 bases, and 6 bases lay in between. The CDR3 extends over 13 amino acids. Method: immunoSEQ multiplex PCR; TCRdb's copy keeps in-frame clones and lacks some. Of under 400,000 clones listed, over 85% are singletons. Stated time point: blood from clinic visit 5 months post-surgery; TSC patient then seizure free. Surgery cases with the highest brain T cell transcript signatures were chosen for sequencing. Patients received at least one anti-epileptic drug before surgery. Remarks on this clone: Its antigen is not identified.

The genes are TRBV4-1 and TRBJ1-2; D ambiguous. The TCR was taken from a boy under two years old with tuberous sclerosis and intractable seizures. This sample comprised peripheral blood, obtained 5 to 6 months after surgery. The CDR3 region is CASSQEIGYGYTF. The CDR3 nucleotides read TGCGCCAGCAGCCAAGAAATTGGCTATGGCTACACCTTC.